One sample yielded the 2 T cell receptor beta chains listed below, sequenced in a study of shared clonotypes between healthy human individuals. This table comes from immunoSEQ multiplex PCR, and its TCRdb copy is limited to in-frame clones, with some not included. Of about 1 million clones in the sample, around 76% were seen once. Sequenced material: memory CD4+ T cells sorted from blood. Specified subset: CD45RA-negative fraction. Source of these receptors: a man between 18 and 35 years old in good health.

The chain joins TRBV27 to TRBJ2-2, with 9 bases matching TRBD1. The CDR3 length is 16 residues. The junction had 14 bases not matched to a gene; V was cut back by 8 bases and J by 7 bases. CDR1 and CDR2 from the germline V gene are MNHEY and SMNVEV (reference sequence). The chain's CDR3 is CASGHLRTGVGGELFF. The CDR3 DNA reads as TGTGCCAGCGGACATCTTAGGACAGGGGTTGGCGGGGAGCTGTTTTTT.

The chain recombines TRBV10-1 with TRBJ2-1; D is undetermined. Between the trimmed V and J ends, which lost 4 bases and 0 bases, there was a span of 7 bases. This CDR3 spans 14 amino acids. CDR1 is WNHNN and CDR2 is SYGVQD in the germline V gene (reference sequence). CDR3 in DNA: TGCGCCAGCAGTGTTGATGGCTCCTACAATGAGCAGTTCTTC. As protein: CASSVDGSYNEQFF.